Listed here are 6 T cell receptor beta chains from one sample, sequenced in a study of glioma-infiltrating T cells after dendritic cell vaccination. TCRdb's copy holds only in-frame clones and misses some; the assay was immunoSEQ multiplex PCR. The sample carries about 100,000 clones, 80% recorded once. Time point denoted: after dendritic cell vaccination, including at tumor progression/relapse. The sequencing used blood, collected after dendritic cell vaccination. The receptors come from a human donor with glioblastoma.

In its sample, this clone was seen a few times. V gene TRBV9 combines with J gene TRBJ2-2, with TRBD2 matching 11 bases. This CDR3 spans 16 amino acids. Losses at the gene ends were 3 bases for V and 6 bases for J; bases not matched to a gene: 7. In germline, CDR1 is SGDLS, CDR2 YYNGEE. The CDR3 reads CASSAIDSGGAGELFF. The DNA for the CDR3 is TGTGCCAGCAGCGCAATCGATAGCGGGGGGGCCGGGGAGCTGTTTTTT.

V gene TRBV15 combines with J gene TRBJ1-5, with D perhaps matching TRBD1 (6 bases). CDR3 size: 16 residues. V shed 2 bases and J shed 0 bases, with 11 bases lying between them. Per germline, CDR1 LNHNV and CDR2 YYDKDF (reference sequence). The CDR3 bases are TGTGCCACCAGCAGAAAGACAGGTATTAGCAATCAGCCCCAGCATTTT. This gives the protein CATSRKTGISNQPQHF.

This CDR3 is CASSLGLAVVSEQYF. The CDR3 coding sequence is TGCGCCAGCAGCTTGGGCCTAGCGGTTGTGAGCGAGCAGTACTTC. The J gene is TRBJ2-7, the V gene TRBV5-1; 7 nucleotides agree with TRBD2. Germline V gene lookup returns CDR1 SGHRS and CDR2 YFSETQ. V trimming: 0 bases; J trimming: 6 bases; junction bases outside the gene matches: 9. The CDR3 sequence is 15 residues long. The whole variable domain, filled in from reference TRBV5-1 and TRBJ2-7, reads KAGVTQTPRYLIKTRGQQVTLSCSPISGHRSVSWYQQTPGQGLQFLFEYFSETQRNKGNFPGRFSGRQFSNSRSEMNVSTLELGDSALYLCASSLGLAVVSEQYFGPGTRLTVT.

This rearrangement joins TRBV28 to TRBJ2-2; D ambiguous. The V and J ends lost 6 bases and 1 base respectively, with 3 bases between them. Germline assignment: CDR1 MDHEN and CDR2 SYDVKM. The CDR3 contains 12 residues. CDR3 amino acids: CASSMNTGELFF. In DNA form, the CDR3 reads TGTGCCAGCAGCATGAACACCGGGGAGCTGTTTTTT.

This chain uses TRBV19 with TRBJ1-1, with 8 bases fitting TRBD1. The ends lost 3 bases at V and 5 bases at J; junction bases unmatched: 11. The germline CDR1 and CDR2 sequences are LNHDA and SQIVND (reference sequence). This CDR3 contains 16 residues. CDR3 DNA: TGTGCCAGTAGTATTCGGACAGGGACTCTGATGACTGAAGCTTTCTTT. Its translation is CASSIRTGTLMTEAFF.

The V call is TRBV5-1, the J call TRBJ1-3; D gene unclear. The CDR3 is 13 residues long. The ends were cut back, 5 bases at V and 0 bases at J, with 6 bases in the middle. Per germline, CDR1 SGHRS and CDR2 YFSETQ. The CDR3 sequence: CASRAFSGNTIYF. The CDR3, as DNA: TGCGCCAGCAGGGCTTTCTCTGGAAACACCATATATTTT.